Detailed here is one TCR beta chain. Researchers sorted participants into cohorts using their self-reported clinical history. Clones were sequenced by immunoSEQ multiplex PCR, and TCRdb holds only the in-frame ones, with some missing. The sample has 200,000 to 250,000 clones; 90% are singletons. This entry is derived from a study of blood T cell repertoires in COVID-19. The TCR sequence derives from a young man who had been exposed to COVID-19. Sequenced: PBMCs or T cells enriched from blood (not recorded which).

CDR3 in DNA: TGTGCCAGCTCACCAGAACTAGACGTAGCGACCCAGTACTTC. Its translation is CASSPELDVATQYF. J is TRBJ2-5 and V is TRBV18; maybe TRBD2 (5 bases). The CDR3 is made up of 14 amino acids. V lost 2 bases and J lost 7, with 14 bases in between. Germline V CDR1 and CDR2: KGHSH, LQKENI.